The rows below give T cell receptor gamma chains drawn from one sample of a study of human gamma delta and Vdelta1 T cells. TCRdb applied CATT to the PCR reads for clone calling. The sample lists approximately 8,400 gamma-chain clones, 45% seen once, with under 3% in the top ten. Which antigens these TCRs recognize remains unknown. What was sequenced was Vdelta1 gamma-delta T cells from blood grown in culture (DOT cells). The receptors derive from a human donor in good health. Both conserved end residues are trimmed from each CDR3. Each record gives: J gene, V gene, CDR3 protein.

TRGJ1/TRGJ2,TRGV10,AAWDCNYKKL
TRGJ1/TRGJ2,TRGV9,ALWVKTYYKKL
TRGJP2,TRGV9,ALWEVDWIKT
TRGJ1/TRGJ2,TRGV10,AAWEYRNYYKKL
TRGJ1/TRGJ2,TRGV4,ATWDGPYYKKL
TRGJ1/TRGJ2,TRGV4,ATWDGRNYYKKL
TRGJ1/TRGJ2,TRGV8,ATWDRLPNYYKKL
TRGJ1/TRGJ2,TRGV4,ATWDGPRKL
TRGJP2,TRGV8,ATWGKYSSDWIKT
TRGJ1/TRGJ2,TRGV2,ATWDGRLKL
TRGJ1/TRGJ2,TRGV9,ALWEDTPNYYKKL
TRGJP1,TRGV8,ATWDSGTTGWFKI
TRGJP,TRGV8,ATWDNGRLGKKIKV
TRGJ1/TRGJ2,TRGV8,ATWGNYYKKL
TRGJP1,TRGV10,AAWDYSTGWFKI